The TCR beta chain described here comes from a study of T cell repertoires in cytomegalovirus infection. For this clonotype: The target antigen is unknown.

TCRdb re-called the reads with MiXCR, one entry per CDR3 protein. The data hold some 560,000 distinct CDR3 sequences, with 40% observed a single time. This CDR3 contains 14 residues. Trimming cost V 0 bases and J 6 bases; bases outside gene matches: 4. CDR1 and CDR2 (germline): ENHRY, SYGVKD. The sequenced sample was cultured PBMCs, obtained from culture after CMV antigen stimulation. This receptor was taken from a human donor in good health (CMV status not recorded). Some clones in this sample may be carry-over from other donors' samples. The chain recombines TRBV10-3 with TRBJ1-2; 7 positions match TRBD1. The CDR3 sequence is CAISESGQEDGYTF. CDR3 in DNA: TGTGCCATCAGTGAGTCCGGACAGGAGGATGGCTACACCTTC.